This T cell receptor (beta chain) was sequenced for a study of blood T cells in healthy people across ages. Study outcomes and limitations: Researchers judged that diversity estimates from one million T cells fell short of true values.

Through a sample-barcoded 5' primer and a J-beta primer mix, a second PCR was run for about 6 to 11 cycles. TCRdb reprocessed the 5' RACE reads via MiXCR and lists one record per CDR3 protein. The sample records about 720,000 distinct CDR3 sequences, approximately 25% being singletons. Regarding this clonotype: Its antigen is not known.

The sample was also linked to a second study, of T cells of mothers and their children. That source reports: No T cell clones of persistent microchimeric origin were detected.

Sequencing was done on a sample of blood. The TCR was taken from a boy aged 5-17 years in good health.

CDR3 residues: CASSPHASVTTDTQYF. The CDR3 DNA sequence: TGTGCCAGCAGCCCTCATGCTAGCGTGACCACAGATACGCAGTATTTT. The V and J genes are TRBV7-2 and TRBJ2-3; D is possibly TRBD2 (6 bases). CDR1 is SGHTA and CDR2 is FQGNSA in the germline V gene. The CDR3 extends over 16 amino acids. Trimming removed 5 bases at V and 2 bases at J, with 17 bases between.